Here is one TCR beta chain with its context. The target antigen is unknown. The data originate from a study of blood T cells in healthy people across ages. Findings of the study overall: Diversity estimated from one million T cells was considered an underestimate.

The use of a sample-barcoded 5' primer and a J-beta primer mix characterized a second PCR of roughly 7 to 11 cycles. Via MiXCR, TCRdb re-called the 5' RACE reads, giving one row per CDR3 protein. The sample shows over a million distinct CDR3 sequences, 20% to 25% of them seen only once. These data were also filed under a second study, of T cells of mothers and their children. That study adds: Samples were provided by three healthy Caucasian mothers and their six children.

Material: blood. The source of this sequence is a girl aged 2 to 9 in good health.

CDR3 sequence: CASSRMSLAGSPGDTQYF. CDR3 DNA sequence: TGTGCCAGCAGCCGTATGAGCCTAGCGGGGTCTCCAGGGGATACGCAGTATTTT. V usage is TRBV3-1 and J usage is TRBJ2-3; 9 bases line up with TRBD2. The germline V gene has CDR1 LGHDT and CDR2 YNNKEL (reference sequence). This CDR3 is 18 amino acids long. Losses at the gene ends were 4 bases for V and 6 bases for J; bases not matched to a gene: 17.